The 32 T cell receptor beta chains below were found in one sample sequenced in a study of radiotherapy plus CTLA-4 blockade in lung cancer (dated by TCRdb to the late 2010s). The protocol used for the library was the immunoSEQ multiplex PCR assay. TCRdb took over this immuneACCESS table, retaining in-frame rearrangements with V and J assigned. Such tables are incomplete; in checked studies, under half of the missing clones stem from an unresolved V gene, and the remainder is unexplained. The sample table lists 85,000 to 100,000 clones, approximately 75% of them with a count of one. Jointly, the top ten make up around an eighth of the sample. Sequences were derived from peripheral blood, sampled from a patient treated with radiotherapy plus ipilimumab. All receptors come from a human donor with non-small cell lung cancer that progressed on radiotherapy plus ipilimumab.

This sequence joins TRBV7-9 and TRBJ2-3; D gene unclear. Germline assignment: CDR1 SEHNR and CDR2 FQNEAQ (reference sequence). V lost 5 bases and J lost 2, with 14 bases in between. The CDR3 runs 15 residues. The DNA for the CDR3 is TGTGCCAGCAGCCACCCCTGGCGATTCACAGATACGCAGTATTTT. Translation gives CASSHPWRFTDTQYF.

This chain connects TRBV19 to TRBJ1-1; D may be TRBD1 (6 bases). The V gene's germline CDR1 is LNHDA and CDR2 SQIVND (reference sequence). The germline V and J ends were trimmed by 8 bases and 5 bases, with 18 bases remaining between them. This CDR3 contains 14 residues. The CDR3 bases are TGTGCCAGTTCCCTGACAGGAACGAGGACTGAAGCTTTCTTT. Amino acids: CASSLTGTRTEAFF.

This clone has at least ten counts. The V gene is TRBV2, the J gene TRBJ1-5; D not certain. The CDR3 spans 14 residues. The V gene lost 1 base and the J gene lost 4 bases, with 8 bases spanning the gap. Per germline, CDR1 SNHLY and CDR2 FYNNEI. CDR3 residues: CASSEVGTNQPQHF. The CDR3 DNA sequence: TGTGCCAGCAGTGAAGTGGGCACTAATCAGCCCCAGCATTTT.

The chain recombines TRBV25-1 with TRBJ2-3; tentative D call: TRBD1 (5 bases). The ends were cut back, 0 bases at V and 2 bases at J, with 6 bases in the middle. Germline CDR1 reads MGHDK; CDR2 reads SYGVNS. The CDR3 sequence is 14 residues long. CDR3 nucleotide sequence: TGTGCCAGCAGTGAATACAGGGACACAGATACGCAGTATTTT. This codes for CASSEYRDTDTQYF.

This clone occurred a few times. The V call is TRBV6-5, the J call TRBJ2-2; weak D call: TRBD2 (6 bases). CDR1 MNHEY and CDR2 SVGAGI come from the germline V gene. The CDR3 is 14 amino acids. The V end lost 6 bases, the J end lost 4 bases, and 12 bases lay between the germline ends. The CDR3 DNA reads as TGTGCCAGCAGCCCCTTGGGAGGCACCGGGGAGCTGTTTTTT. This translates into CASSPLGGTGELFF.

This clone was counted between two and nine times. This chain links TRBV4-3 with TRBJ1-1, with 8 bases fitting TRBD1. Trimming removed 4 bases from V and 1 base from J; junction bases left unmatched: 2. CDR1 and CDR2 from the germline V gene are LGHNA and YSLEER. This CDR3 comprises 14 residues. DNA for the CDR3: TGCGCCAGCAGCCCCGGGACAGGGAACACTGAAGCTTTCTTT. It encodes CASSPGTGNTEAFF.

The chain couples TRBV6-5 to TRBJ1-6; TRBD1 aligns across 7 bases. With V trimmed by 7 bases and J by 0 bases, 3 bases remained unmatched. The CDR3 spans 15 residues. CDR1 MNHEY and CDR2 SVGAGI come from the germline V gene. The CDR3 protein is CASTRQGSYNSPLHF. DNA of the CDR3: TGTGCCAGCACCCGACAGGGCTCCTATAATTCACCCCTCCACTTT.

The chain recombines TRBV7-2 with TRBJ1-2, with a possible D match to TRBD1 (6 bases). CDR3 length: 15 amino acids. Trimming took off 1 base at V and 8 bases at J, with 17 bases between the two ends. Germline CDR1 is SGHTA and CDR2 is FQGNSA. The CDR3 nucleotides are TGTGCCAGCAGCTTAGGCACGGCGGGGGCTGGAGGCTACACCTTC. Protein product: CASSLGTAGAGGYTF.

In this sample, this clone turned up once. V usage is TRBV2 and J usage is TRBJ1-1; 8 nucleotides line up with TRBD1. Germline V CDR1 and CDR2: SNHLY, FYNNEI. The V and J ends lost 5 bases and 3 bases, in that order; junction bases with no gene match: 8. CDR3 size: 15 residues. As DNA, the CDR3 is TGTGCCAGCAGTAACCTCCAGGGGGCAGACACTGAAGCTTTCTTT. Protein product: CASSNLQGADTEAFF.

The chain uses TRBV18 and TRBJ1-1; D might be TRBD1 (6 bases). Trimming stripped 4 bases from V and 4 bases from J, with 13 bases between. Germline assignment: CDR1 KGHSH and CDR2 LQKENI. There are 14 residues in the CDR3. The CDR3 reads CASSLKQGVTEAFF. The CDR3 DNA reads TGTGCCAGCTCACTTAAACAGGGCGTCACTGAAGCTTTCTTT. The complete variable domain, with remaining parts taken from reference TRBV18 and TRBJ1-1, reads NAGVMQNPRHLVRRRGQEARLRCSPMKGHSHVYWYRQLPEEGLKFMVYLQKENIIDESGMPKERFSAEFPKEGPSILRIQQVVRGDSAAYFCASSLKQGVTEAFFGQGTRLTVV.

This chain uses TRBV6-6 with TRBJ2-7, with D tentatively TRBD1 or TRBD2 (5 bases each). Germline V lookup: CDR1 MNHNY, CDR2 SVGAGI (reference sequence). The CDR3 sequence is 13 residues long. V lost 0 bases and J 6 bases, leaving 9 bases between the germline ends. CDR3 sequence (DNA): TGTGCCAGCAGTTACTCGGGACGGTCCGAGCAGTACTTC. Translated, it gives CASSYSGRSEQYF.

CDR3 region: CASSLLDRDPGPIYF. In DNA, the CDR3 is TGTGCCAGCAGTTTACTCGACCGGGACCCAGGTCCCATATATTTT. This sequence joins TRBV28 and TRBJ1-3, with a tentative D call TRBD1 (5 bases). V was cut by 2 bases and J by 11 bases, with 19 bases left in between. Germline values: CDR1 MDHEN, CDR2 SYDVKM. The CDR3 consists of 15 residues.

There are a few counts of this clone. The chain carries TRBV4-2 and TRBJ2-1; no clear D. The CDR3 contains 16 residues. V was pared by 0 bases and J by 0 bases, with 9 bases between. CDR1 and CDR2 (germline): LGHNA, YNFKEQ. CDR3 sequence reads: CASSQDDLSSYNEQFF. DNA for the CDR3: TGTGCCAGCAGCCAAGATGACCTCAGCTCCTACAATGAGCAGTTCTTC.

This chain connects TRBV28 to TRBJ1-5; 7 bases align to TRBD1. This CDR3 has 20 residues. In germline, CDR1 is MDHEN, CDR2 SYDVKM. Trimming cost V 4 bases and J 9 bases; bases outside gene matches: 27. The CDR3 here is CASSSSPPVRQGGGIGPQHF. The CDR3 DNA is TGTGCCAGCAGTTCTTCCCCCCCCGTTCGCCAGGGGGGAGGGATCGGGCCCCAGCATTTT.

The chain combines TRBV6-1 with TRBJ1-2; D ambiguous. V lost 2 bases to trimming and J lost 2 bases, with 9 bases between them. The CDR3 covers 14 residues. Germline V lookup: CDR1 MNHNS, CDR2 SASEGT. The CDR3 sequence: CASSELDLNYGYTF. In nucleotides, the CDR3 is TGTGCCAGCAGTGAACTAGATTTAAACTATGGCTACACCTTC.

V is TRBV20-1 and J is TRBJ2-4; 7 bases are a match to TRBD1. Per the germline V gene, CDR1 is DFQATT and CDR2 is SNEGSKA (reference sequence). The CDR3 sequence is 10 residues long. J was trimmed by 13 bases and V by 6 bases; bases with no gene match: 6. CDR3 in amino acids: CSALGTVQYF. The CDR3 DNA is TGCAGTGCCCTCGGGACAGTCCAGTACTTC.

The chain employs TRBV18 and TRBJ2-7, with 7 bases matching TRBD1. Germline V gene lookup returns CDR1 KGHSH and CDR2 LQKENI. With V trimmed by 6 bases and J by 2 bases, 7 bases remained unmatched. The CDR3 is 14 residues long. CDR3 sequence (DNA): TGTGCCAGCTCCCCGGGACAGTCTACCTACGAGCAGTACTTC. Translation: CASSPGQSTYEQYF.

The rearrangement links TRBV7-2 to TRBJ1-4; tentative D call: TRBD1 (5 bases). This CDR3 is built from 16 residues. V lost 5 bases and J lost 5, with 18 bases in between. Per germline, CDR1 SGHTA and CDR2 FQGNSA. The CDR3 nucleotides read TGTGCCAGCAGCAAACCGACGTGGGGGGTCAATGAAAAACTGTTTTTT. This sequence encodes CASSKPTWGVNEKLFF.

The CDR3 is CASSSGSYNEQFF. Here the CDR3 DNA reads TGTGCCAGCAGCTCAGGTTCCTACAATGAGCAGTTCTTC. This chain connects TRBV11-2 to TRBJ2-1; D remains unclear. Germline CDR1 and CDR2: SGHAT and FQNNGV. The V end was cut by 4 bases, the J end by 1 base, with 5 bases between. This CDR3 is 13 amino acids long.

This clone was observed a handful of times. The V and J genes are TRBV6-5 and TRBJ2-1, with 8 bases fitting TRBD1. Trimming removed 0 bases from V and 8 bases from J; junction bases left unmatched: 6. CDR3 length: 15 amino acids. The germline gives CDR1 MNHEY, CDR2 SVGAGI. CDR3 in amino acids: CASSYSGATGDEQFF. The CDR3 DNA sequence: TGTGCCAGCAGTTACTCGGGGGCGACAGGGGATGAGCAGTTCTTC.

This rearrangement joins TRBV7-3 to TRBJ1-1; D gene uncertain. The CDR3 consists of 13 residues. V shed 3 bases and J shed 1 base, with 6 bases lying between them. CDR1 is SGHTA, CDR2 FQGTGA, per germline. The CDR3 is CASSLSENTEAFF. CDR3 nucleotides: TGTGCCAGCAGCTTGTCAGAGAACACTGAAGCTTTCTTT.

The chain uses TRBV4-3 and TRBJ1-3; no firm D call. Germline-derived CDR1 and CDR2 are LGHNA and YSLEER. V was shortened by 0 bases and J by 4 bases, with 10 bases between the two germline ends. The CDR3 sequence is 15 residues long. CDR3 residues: CASSQEEGKGNTIYF. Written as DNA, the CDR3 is TGCGCCAGCAGCCAAGAGGAGGGTAAAGGAAACACCATATATTTT.

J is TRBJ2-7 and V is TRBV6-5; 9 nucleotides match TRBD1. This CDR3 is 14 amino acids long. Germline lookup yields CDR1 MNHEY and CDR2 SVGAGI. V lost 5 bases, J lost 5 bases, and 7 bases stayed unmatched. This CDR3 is CASSTPGTGNEQYF. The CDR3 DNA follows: TGTGCCAGCAGTACCCCCGGGACAGGGAACGAGCAGTACTTC.

The CDR3 DNA is TGTGCCAGTACGGCAGACTATAATTCACCCCTCCACTTT. Protein product: CASTADYNSPLHF. The gene calls are TRBV19 and TRBJ1-6; D uncertain. Deletions cut 7 bases from V and 3 bases from J, with 7 bases between. CDR3 length: 13 residues. The germline V gene encodes CDR1 LNHDA and CDR2 SQIVND (reference sequence). Looking up the rest from reference TRBV19 and TRBJ1-6 gives the full variable domain: DGGITQSPKYLFRKEGQNVTLSCEQNLNHDAMYWYRQDPGQGLRLIYYSQIVNDFQKGDIAEGYSVSREKKESFPLTVTSAQKNPTAFYLCASTADYNSPLHFGNGTRLTVT.

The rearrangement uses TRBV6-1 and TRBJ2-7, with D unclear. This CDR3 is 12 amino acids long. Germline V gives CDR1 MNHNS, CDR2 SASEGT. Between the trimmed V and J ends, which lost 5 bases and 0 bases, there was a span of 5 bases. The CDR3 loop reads CASSPSSYEQYF. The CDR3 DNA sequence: TGTGCCAGCAGTCCTAGCTCCTACGAGCAGTACTTC.

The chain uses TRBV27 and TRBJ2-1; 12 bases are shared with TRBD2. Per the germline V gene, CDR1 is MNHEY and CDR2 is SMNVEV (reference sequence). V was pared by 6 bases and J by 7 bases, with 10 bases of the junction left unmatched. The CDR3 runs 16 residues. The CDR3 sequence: CASSSSGRARGNEQFF. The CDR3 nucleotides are TGTGCCAGCAGCTCTAGCGGGAGGGCCAGAGGGAATGAGCAGTTCTTC.

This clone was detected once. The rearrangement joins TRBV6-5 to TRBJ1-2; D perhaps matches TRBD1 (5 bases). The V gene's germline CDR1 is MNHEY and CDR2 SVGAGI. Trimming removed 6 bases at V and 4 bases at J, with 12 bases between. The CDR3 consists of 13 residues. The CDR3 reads CASSPPGTYGYTF. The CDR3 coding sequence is TGTGCCAGCAGCCCCCCCGGGACCTATGGCTACACCTTC.

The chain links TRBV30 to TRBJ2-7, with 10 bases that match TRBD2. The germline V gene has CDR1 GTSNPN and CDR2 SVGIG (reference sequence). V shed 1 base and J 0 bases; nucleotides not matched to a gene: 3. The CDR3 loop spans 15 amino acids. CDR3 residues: CAWSELAGSSYEQYF. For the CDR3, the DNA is TGTGCCTGGAGTGAACTAGCGGGGAGCTCCTACGAGCAGTACTTC.

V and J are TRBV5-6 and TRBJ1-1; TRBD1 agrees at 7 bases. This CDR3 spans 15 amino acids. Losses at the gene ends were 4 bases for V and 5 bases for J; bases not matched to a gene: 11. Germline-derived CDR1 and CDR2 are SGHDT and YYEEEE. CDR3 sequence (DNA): TGTGCCAGCAGCCCCGCGACAGGGAGAGTTACTGAAGCTTTCTTT. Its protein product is CASSPATGRVTEAFF.

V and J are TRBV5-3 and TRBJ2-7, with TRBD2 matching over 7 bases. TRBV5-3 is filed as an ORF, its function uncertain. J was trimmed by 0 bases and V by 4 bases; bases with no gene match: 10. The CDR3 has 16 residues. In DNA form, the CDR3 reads TGTGCCAGAAGCCCGTTCCCACTAGCGTTCTCCTACGAGCAGTACTTC. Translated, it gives CARSPFPLAFSYEQYF.

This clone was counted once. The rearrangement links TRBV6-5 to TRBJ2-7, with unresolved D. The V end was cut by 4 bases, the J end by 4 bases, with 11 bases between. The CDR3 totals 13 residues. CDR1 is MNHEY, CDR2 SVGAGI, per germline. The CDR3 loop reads CASSSTQVYEQYF. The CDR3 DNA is TGTGCCAGCAGTTCAACCCAGGTTTACGAGCAGTACTTC.

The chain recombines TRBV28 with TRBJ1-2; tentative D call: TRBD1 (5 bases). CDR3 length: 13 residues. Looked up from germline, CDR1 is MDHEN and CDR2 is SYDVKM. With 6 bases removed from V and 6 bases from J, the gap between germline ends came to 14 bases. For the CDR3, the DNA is TGTGCCAGCAGGGACGGGGGACGGGATGGCTACACCTTC. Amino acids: CASRDGGRDGYTF.